This T cell receptor (beta chain) is from a study of blood T cell repertoires in COVID-19. Overall study: Sample material is recorded as cDNA or gDNA derived from T cells, B-cell-depleted T cells, or PBMCs.

Using immunoSEQ multiplex PCR, the repertoire was profiled, and TCRdb retains in-frame clones only, with some absent. The profile shows about 43,000 clones, about nine tenths of them singletons. This clone was counted once. The receptor was derived from a woman aged 80 or over with active COVID-19. Input material: peripheral blood.

CDR3 residues: CASSLGPSSTDTQYF. The CDR3 DNA is TGTGCCAGCAGCTTAGGGCCCAGTAGCACAGATACGCAGTATTTT. This sequence joins TRBV7-2 and TRBJ2-3, with no clear D. Germline V CDR1 and CDR2: SGHTA, FQGNSA. CDR3 length: 15 amino acids. Trimming stripped 1 base from V and 0 bases from J, with 8 bases between.